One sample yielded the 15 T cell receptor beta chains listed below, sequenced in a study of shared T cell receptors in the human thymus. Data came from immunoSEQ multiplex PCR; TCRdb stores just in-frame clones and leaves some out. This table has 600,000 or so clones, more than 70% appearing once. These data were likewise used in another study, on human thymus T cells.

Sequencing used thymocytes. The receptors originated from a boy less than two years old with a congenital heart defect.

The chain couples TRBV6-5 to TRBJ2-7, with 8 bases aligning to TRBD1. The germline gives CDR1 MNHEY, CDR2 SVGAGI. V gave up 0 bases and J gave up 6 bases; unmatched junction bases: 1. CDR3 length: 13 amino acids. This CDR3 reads CASSYSDRGEQYF. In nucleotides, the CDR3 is TGTGCCAGCAGTTACTCTGACAGGGGCGAGCAGTACTTC.

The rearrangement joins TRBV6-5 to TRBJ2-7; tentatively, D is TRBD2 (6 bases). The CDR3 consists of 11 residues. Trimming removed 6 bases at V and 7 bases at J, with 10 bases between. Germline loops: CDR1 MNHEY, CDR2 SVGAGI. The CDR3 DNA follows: TGTGCCAGCAGCCACCGGGGGGAGCAGTACTTC. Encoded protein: CASSHRGEQYF.

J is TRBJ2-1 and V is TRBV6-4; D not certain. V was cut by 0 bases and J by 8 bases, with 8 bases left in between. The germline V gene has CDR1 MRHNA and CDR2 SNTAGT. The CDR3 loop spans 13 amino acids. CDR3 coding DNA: TGTGCCAGCAGTGACTCATTAGTCTATGAGCAGTTCTTC. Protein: CASSDSLVYEQFF.

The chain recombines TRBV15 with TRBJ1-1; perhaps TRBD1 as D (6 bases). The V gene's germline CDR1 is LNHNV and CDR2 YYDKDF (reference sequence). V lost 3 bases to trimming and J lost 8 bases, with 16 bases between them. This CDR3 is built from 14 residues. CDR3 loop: CATSSGKGEAEAFF. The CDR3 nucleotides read TGTGCCACCAGCAGCGGAAAGGGGGAAGCGGAAGCTTTCTTT.

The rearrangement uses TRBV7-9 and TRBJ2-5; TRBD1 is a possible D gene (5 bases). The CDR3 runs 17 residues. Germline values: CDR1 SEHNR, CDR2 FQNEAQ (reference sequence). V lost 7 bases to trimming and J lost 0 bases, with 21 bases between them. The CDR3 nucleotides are TGTGCCAGCACCTTCAAAGGCGGCAGGGCGTACCAAGAGACCCAGTACTTC. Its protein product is CASTFKGGRAYQETQYF. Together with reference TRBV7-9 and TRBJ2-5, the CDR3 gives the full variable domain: DTGVSQNPRHKITKRGQNVTFRCDPISEHNRLYWYRQTLGQGPEFLTYFQNEAQLEKSRLLSDRFSAERPKGSFSTLEIQRTEQGDSAMYLCASTFKGGRAYQETQYFGPGTRLLVL.

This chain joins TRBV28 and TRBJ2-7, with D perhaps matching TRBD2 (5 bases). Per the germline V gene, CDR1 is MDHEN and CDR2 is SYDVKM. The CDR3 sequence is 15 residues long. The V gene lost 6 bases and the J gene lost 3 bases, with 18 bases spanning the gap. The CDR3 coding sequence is TGTGCCAGCAGCTACCCGGCCGGGAACAACTACGAGCAGTACTTC. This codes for CASSYPAGNNYEQYF.

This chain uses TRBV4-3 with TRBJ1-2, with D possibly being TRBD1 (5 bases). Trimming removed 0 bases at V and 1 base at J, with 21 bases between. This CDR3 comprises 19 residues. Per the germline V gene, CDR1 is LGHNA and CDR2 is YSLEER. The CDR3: CASSQDRGGDARFNYGYTF. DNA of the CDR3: TGCGCCAGCAGCCAAGATCGGGGGGGTGACGCCCGGTTTAACTATGGCTACACCTTC.

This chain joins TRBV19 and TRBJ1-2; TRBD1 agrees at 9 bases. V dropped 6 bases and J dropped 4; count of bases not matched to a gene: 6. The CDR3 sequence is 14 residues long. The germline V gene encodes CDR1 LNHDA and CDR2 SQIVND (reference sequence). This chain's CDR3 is CASSEDRGLYGYTF. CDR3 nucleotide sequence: TGTGCCAGTAGCGAGGACAGGGGACTCTATGGCTACACCTTC. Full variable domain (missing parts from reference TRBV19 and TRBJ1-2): DGGITQSPKYLFRKEGQNVTLSCEQNLNHDAMYWYRQDPGQGLRLIYYSQIVNDFQKGDIAEGYSVSREKKESFPLTVTSAQKNPTAFYLCASSEDRGLYGYTFGSGTRLTVV.

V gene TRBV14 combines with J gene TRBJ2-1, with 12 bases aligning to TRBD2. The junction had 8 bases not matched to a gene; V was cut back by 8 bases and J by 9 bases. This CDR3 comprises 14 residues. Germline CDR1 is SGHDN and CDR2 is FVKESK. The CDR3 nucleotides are TGTGCCAGCGCTAGCGGGAGGGCTGGGGGTGAGCAGTTCTTC. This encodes CASASGRAGGEQFF.

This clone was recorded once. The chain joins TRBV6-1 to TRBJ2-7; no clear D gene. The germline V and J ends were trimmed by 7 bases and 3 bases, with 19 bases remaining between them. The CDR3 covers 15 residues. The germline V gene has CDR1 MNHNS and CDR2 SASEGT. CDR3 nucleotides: TGTGCCAGCACCGCAAGAGGCGGCATCCGCTACGAGCAGTACTTC. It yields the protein CASTARGGIRYEQYF.

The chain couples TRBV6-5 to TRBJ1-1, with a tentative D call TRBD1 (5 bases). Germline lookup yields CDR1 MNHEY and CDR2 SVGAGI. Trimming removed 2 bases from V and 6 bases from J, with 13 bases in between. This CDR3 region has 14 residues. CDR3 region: CASSYRGGIAEAFF. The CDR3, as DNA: TGTGCCAGCAGTTACAGGGGAGGAATCGCTGAAGCTTTCTTT.

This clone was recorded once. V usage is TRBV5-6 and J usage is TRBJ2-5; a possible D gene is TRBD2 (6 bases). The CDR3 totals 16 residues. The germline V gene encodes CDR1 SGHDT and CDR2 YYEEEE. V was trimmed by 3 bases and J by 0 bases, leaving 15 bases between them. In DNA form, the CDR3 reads TGTGCCAGCAGCTCCTTTAGCGGATTAAACCAAGAGACCCAGTACTTC. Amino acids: CASSSFSGLNQETQYF. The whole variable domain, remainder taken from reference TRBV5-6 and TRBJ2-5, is DAGVTQSPTHLIKTRGQQVTLRCSPKSGHDTVSWYQQALGQGPQFIFQYYEEEERQRGNFPDRFSGHQFPNYSSELNVNALLLGDSALYLCASSSFSGLNQETQYFGPGTRLLVL.

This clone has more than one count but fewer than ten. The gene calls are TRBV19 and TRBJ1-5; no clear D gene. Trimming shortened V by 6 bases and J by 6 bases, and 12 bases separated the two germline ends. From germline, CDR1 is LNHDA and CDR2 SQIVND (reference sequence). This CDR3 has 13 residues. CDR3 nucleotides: TGTGCCAGTAGGTCCACAGTGAGTCAGCCCCAGCATTTT. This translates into CASRSTVSQPQHF. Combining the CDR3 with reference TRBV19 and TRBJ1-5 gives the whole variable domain DGGITQSPKYLFRKEGQNVTLSCEQNLNHDAMYWYRQDPGQGLRLIYYSQIVNDFQKGDIAEGYSVSREKKESFPLTVTSAQKNPTAFYLCASRSTVSQPQHFGDGTRLSIL.

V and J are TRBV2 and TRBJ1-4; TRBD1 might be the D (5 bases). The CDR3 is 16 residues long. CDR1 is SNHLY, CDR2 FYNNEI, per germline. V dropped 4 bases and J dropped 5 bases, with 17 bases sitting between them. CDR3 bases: TGTGCCAGCAGTGTGGGATTATGGCAGGGCAATGAAAAACTGTTTTTT. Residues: CASSVGLWQGNEKLFF. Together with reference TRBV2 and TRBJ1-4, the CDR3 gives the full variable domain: EPEVTQTPSHQVTQMGQEVILRCVPISNHLYFYWYRQILGQKVEFLVSFYNNEISEKSEIFDDQFSVERPDGSNFTLKIRSTKLEDSAMYFCASSVGLWQGNEKLFFGSGTQLSVL.

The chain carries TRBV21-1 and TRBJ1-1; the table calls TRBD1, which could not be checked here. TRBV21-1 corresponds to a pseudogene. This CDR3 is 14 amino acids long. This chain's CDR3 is CASRDSRGNTEAFF. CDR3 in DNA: TGTGCCAGCAGGGACAGTCGGGGGAACACTGAAGCTTTCTTT.